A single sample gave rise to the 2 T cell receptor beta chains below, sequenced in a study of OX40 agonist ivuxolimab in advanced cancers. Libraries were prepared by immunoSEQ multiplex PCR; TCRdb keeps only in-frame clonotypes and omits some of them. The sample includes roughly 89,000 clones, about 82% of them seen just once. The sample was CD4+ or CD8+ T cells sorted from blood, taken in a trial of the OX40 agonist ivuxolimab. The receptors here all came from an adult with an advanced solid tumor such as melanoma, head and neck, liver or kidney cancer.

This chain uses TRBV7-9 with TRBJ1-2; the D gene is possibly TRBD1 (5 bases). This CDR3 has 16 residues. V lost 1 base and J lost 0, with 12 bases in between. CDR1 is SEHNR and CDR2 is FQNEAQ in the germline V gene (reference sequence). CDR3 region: CASSLGGGLANYGYTF. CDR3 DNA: TGTGCCAGCAGCTTAGGCGGGGGTTTAGCTAACTATGGCTACACCTTC. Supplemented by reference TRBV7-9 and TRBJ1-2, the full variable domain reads DTGVSQNPRHKITKRGQNVTFRCDPISEHNRLYWYRQTLGQGPEFLTYFQNEAQLEKSRLLSDRFSAERPKGSFSTLEIQRTEQGDSAMYLCASSLGGGLANYGYTFGSGTRLTVV.

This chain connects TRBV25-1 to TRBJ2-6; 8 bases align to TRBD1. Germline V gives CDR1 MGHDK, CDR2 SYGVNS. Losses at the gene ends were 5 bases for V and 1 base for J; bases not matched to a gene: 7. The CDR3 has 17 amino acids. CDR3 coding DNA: TGTGCCAGCAGTTCGTGGACAGGGAGATCTGGGGCCAACGTCCTGACTTTC. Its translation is CASSSWTGRSGANVLTF.